The 27 T cell receptor beta chains presented below share a single source sample, sequenced in a study of blood T cells in healthy people across ages (dated by TCRdb to the mid-2010s). Library generation was performed with 5' RACE. Reads for this sample came from an Illumina HiSeq 2500. A second PCR of about 6 to 11 cycles was performed with a sample-barcoded 5' primer and a J-beta primer mix. TCRdb took the public reads, trimmed them with fastp at Q25, ran MiXCR for clone calling and kept in-frame beta chains. Each CDR3 protein appears once, grouped with its most common genes and DNA. The sample has 590,000 or so distinct CDR3 sequences on record, roughly 30% of them singletons. Of the sample, 15% to 18% is held by the ten largest clones. Sequencing used blood. All receptors derive from a woman of 80 years or more in good health.

The chain joins TRBV9 to TRBJ2-2, with D perhaps given as TRBD1 or TRBD2 (5 bases each). Germline V gene sequence: CDR1 SGDLS, CDR2 YYNGEE. The V end was cut by 3 bases, the J end by 1 base, with 10 bases between. The CDR3 is 15 residues long. CDR3 protein: CASSAGTENTGELFF. Written as DNA, the CDR3 is TGTGCCAGCAGCGCCGGGACCGAGAACACCGGGGAGCTGTTTTTT.

At least ten counts were recorded for this clonotype. The chain combines TRBV29-1 with TRBJ2-5; possibly TRBD2 for D (7 bases). The CDR3 has 13 residues. V shed 7 bases and J shed 5 bases, with 17 bases lying between them. CDR1 SQVTM and CDR2 ANQGSEA come from the germline V gene. This chain's CDR3 is CSAPLQGGETQYF. Here the CDR3 DNA reads TGCAGCGCCCCCTTACAGGGAGGGGAGACCCAGTACTTC.

This clonotype was found many times. V is TRBV20-1 and J is TRBJ2-7; D not certain. CDR3 length: 11 amino acids. The germline V gene encodes CDR1 DFQATT and CDR2 SNEGSKA (reference sequence). Trimming cost V 1 base and J 5 bases, with 6 bases left between them. CDR3 DNA sequence: TGCAGTGCTAGAGTAGGCCACGAGCAGTACTTC. Protein product: CSARVGHEQYF.

This chain connects TRBV27 to TRBJ1-1; 12 bases are shared with TRBD1. V was pared by 6 bases and J by 9 bases, with 8 bases of the junction left unmatched. The CDR3 runs to 14 residues. The V gene's germline CDR1 is MNHEY and CDR2 SMNVEV (reference sequence). CDR3 region: CASRAGTGGSKAFF. The DNA for the CDR3 is TGTGCCAGCAGGGCCGGGACAGGGGGCTCGAAAGCTTTCTTT.

Comment on this clonotype: One junction end disagrees with the germline gene, perhaps due to a read error. V usage is TRBV10-3 and J usage is TRBJ1-3; tentative D call: TRBD1 (5 bases). CDR3 length equals 13 residues. Germline V gives CDR1 ENHRY, CDR2 SYGVKD. In DNA, the CDR3 is TGTGCCATCAGGGACACCTCTGGAGACACCAGATATTTT. It yields the protein CAIRDTSGDTRYF.

The J gene is TRBJ2-2, the V gene TRBV4-2; 10 bases fit TRBD1. V shed 1 base, J shed 3 bases, and the junction held 2 bases outside the gene matches. This CDR3 has 16 amino acids. The V gene's germline CDR1 is LGHNA and CDR2 YNFKEQ. The CDR3 DNA is TGTGCCAGCAGCCAAGGGACAGGGGGTGACACCGGGGAGCTGTTTTTT. It encodes CASSQGTGGDTGELFF.

This clonotype has ten or more counts. The V call is TRBV9, the J call TRBJ2-3; D is possibly TRBD2 (7 bases). V was shortened by 0 bases and J by 3 bases, with 14 bases between the two germline ends. Per the germline V gene, CDR1 is SGDLS and CDR2 is YYNGEE. CDR3 length: 16 amino acids. CDR3 sequence: CASSVVRGGRTDTQYF. The CDR3 DNA sequence: TGTGCCAGCAGCGTAGTAAGGGGGGGAAGGACAGATACGCAGTATTTT.

V gene TRBV3-1 combines with J gene TRBJ1-6, with D unresolved. Germline lookup yields CDR1 LGHDT and CDR2 YNNKEL (reference sequence). This CDR3 is built from 14 residues. Between the trimmed V and J ends, which lost 3 bases and 7 bases, there was a span of 10 bases. As DNA, the CDR3 is TGTGCCAGCAGCCAGATGGCGCAAAATTCACCCCTCCACTTT. It specifies CASSQMAQNSPLHF. Full variable domain (outside the CDR3, taken from reference TRBV3-1 and TRBJ1-6): DTAVSQTPKYLVTQMGNDKSIKCEQNLGHDTMYWYKQDSKKFLKIMFSYNNKELIINETVPNRFSPKSPDKAHLNLHINSLELGDSAVYFCASSQMAQNSPLHFGNGTRLTVT.

Here the CDR3 DNA reads TGTGCCAGCAGCTTCCTCCCAGGGTTAACGAAGAACACTGAAGCTTTCTTT. Translating it yields CASSFLPGLTKNTEAFF. The chain couples TRBV27 to TRBJ1-1, with D perhaps TRBD1 (5 bases). The CDR3 extends over 17 amino acids. Germline V gene data show CDR1 as MNHEY and CDR2 as SMNVEV (reference sequence). V lost 6 bases, J lost 1 base, and 21 bases lay in between.

This clonotype has ten or more counts. This chain joins TRBV9 and TRBJ2-7, with 7 bases that match TRBD2. The length of the CDR3 is 14 residues. J gave up 6 bases and V 1 base, and 7 bases lay outside the gene matches. Germline V gene sequence: CDR1 SGDLS, CDR2 YYNGEE. The CDR3 DNA reads TGTGCCAGCAGCGTACGGGGGGTCGGTAGCGAGCAGTACTTC. Encoded protein: CASSVRGVGSEQYF.

The chain links TRBV19 to TRBJ1-4; D may be TRBD1 (5 bases). Germline V gives CDR1 LNHDA, CDR2 SQIVND (reference sequence). The CDR3 runs 18 residues. Trimming pared 7 bases from V and 2 bases from J, leaving 23 bases between. CDR3 protein: CASTHLGRRGVTNEKLFF. The CDR3 DNA sequence: TGTGCCAGTACCCACTTGGGTCGTCGAGGGGTGACTAATGAAAAACTGTTTTTT.

This clonotype has at least ten counts. One end of the junction varies from germline; a read error may be responsible. The CDR3 protein is CASSPLSRNEQFF. The CDR3 bases are TGTGCTAGCAGCCCACTGAGCAGGAATGAGCAGTTCTTC. The genes are TRBV7-7 and TRBJ2-1; no clear D. CDR3 size: 13 residues. The germline V gene has CDR1 SSHAT and CDR2 FNYEAQ (reference sequence).

In this sample, this clonotype turned up many times. The chain employs TRBV7-2 and TRBJ2-7, with a weak D call TRBD2 (6 bases). The V end was cut by 5 bases, the J end by 3 bases, with 17 bases between. Germline V gives CDR1 SGHTA, CDR2 FQGNSA. The CDR3 has 15 residues. Here the CDR3 reads CASSPPPGGSYEQYF. In DNA form, the CDR3 reads TGTGCCAGCAGCCCCCCCCCCGGGGGAAGCTACGAGCAGTACTTC.

The chain couples TRBV12-3 or TRBV12-4 to TRBJ2-7; D perhaps matches TRBD2 (7 bases). This CDR3 is built from 14 residues. V was clipped by 6 bases and J by 1 base, with 13 bases between them. DNA of the CDR3: TGTGCCAGCAGCCCCGGGGGGCGGTCCTACGAGCAGTACTTC. Translated: CASSPGGRSYEQYF.

This clonotype was recorded at least ten times. This chain connects TRBV5-1 to TRBJ2-1; perhaps TRBD2 as D (6 bases). From germline, CDR1 is SGHRS and CDR2 YFSETQ. Trimming pared 7 bases from V and 0 bases from J, leaving 11 bases between. This CDR3 has 14 amino acids. The CDR3 DNA is TGCGCCAGCGGTTCCGGGGGCTCCTACAATGAGCAGTTCTTC. Translated, it gives CASGSGGSYNEQFF.

This clonotype has just a few counts. V and J are TRBV27 and TRBJ2-7, with D perhaps TRBD1 or TRBD2 (6 bases each). This CDR3 is 15 amino acids long. Trimming took off 1 base at V and 7 bases at J, with 17 bases between the two ends. The germline CDR1 and CDR2 sequences are MNHEY and SMNVEV (reference sequence). CDR3 region: CASSLLRWGAEEQYF. The CDR3 coding sequence is TGTGCCAGCAGTTTATTAAGGTGGGGGGCTGAAGAGCAGTACTTC.

Here the CDR3 DNA reads TGTGCCAGCAGTTTCCGGGCAGGGGGCTACGCAGATACGCAGTATTTT. Residues: CASSFRAGGYADTQYF. The chain employs TRBV12-3 or TRBV12-4 and TRBJ2-3; 8 nucleotides match TRBD1. J gave up 4 bases and V 3 bases, and 9 bases lay outside the gene matches. The length of the CDR3 is 16 residues.

In its sample, this clonotype was seen many times. V is TRBV7-2 and J is TRBJ2-7; TRBD2 might be the D (7 bases). Germline loops: CDR1 SGHTA, CDR2 FQGNSA. The CDR3 runs 14 residues. V lost 5 bases to trimming and J lost 3 bases, with 14 bases between them. The CDR3 nucleotides are TGTGCCAGCAGCCCTGGAGGGGGGGTCTACGAGCAGTACTTC. Its protein product is CASSPGGGVYEQYF.

This clonotype occurred a few times. This chain joins TRBV18 and TRBJ1-2; 7 bases are a match to TRBD1. V shed 2 bases, J shed 0 bases, and the junction held 3 bases outside the gene matches. Germline V CDR1 and CDR2: KGHSH, LQKENI. The CDR3 is 15 residues long. CDR3 sequence (DNA): TGTGCCAGCTCACCAGGGGACAGTGCTAACTATGGCTACACCTTC. Its protein product is CASSPGDSANYGYTF.

This clonotype was counted many times. This chain uses TRBV9 with TRBJ2-1; 7 bases are shared with TRBD1. The V gene end was trimmed by 4 bases and the J gene end by 1 base; junction bases not matched to a gene: 8. CDR1 is SGDLS, CDR2 YYNGEE, per germline. This CDR3 is 16 amino acids long. Here the CDR3 DNA reads TGTGCCAGCAGCCCCAGTCGGGGACAGTCCTACAATGAGCAGTTCTTC. Its translation is CASSPSRGQSYNEQFF. Variable domain in full (rest from reference TRBV9 and TRBJ2-1): DSGVTQTPKHLITATGQRVTLRCSPRSGDLSVYWYQQSLDQGLQFLIQYYNGEERAKGNILERFSAQQFPDLHSELNLSSLELGDSALYFCASSPSRGQSYNEQFFGPGTRLTVL.

This clonotype was seen a handful of times. The V gene is TRBV5-6, the J gene TRBJ2-3; D may correspond to TRBD1 or TRBD2 (5 bases each). Germline V gives CDR1 SGHDT, CDR2 YYEEEE. Deletions cut 4 bases from V and 2 bases from J, with 11 bases between. The CDR3 consists of 14 residues. Here the CDR3 DNA reads TGTGCCAGCAGCCCTCCGGGGCCCACAGATACGCAGTATTTT. The encoded protein is CASSPPGPTDTQYF.

The gene calls are TRBV9 and TRBJ2-1, with 7 nucleotides matching TRBD2. Trimming at V came to 2 bases and at J to 4 bases, leaving 9 bases not matched to a gene. Germline V gene data show CDR1 as SGDLS and CDR2 as YYNGEE. The CDR3 extends over 16 amino acids. Here the CDR3 DNA reads TGTGCCAGCAGCGTGGGAGCGGGGCGGGGGTACAATGAGCAGTTCTTC. Its protein product is CASSVGAGRGYNEQFF.

This sequence joins TRBV20-1 and TRBJ2-1; no definite D call. Germline CDR1 reads DFQATT; CDR2 reads SNEGSKA (reference sequence). The CDR3 extends over 11 amino acids. V was pared by 6 bases and J by 13 bases, with 16 bases between. The chain's CDR3 is CSANPKETQFF. CDR3 DNA sequence: TGCAGTGCGAATCCGAAAGAGACCCAGTTCTTC.

This clonotype has ten or more counts. This chain connects TRBV7-2 to TRBJ2-5; 11 bases align to TRBD2. This CDR3 is built from 16 residues. The germline gives CDR1 SGHTA, CDR2 FQGNSA. Trimming took 5 bases from V and 4 from J; bases not matched to a gene: 9. CDR3: CASSPHSGGARETQYF. As DNA, the CDR3 is TGTGCCAGCAGCCCTCATAGCGGGGGGGCCCGAGAGACCCAGTACTTC.

Points on this clonotype: Mismatch with germline at one junction end may stem from a read error. The CDR3: CASSVGGASENTIYF. CDR3 nucleotides: TGCGCCAGCAGCGTAGGGGGGGCGTCAGAAAACACCATATATTTT. The chain carries TRBV9 and TRBJ1-3; D may be TRBD1 (6 bases). The CDR3 runs 15 residues. Germline assignment: CDR1 SGDLS and CDR2 YYNGEE.

In its sample, this clonotype was seen many times. This chain joins TRBV5-1 and TRBJ2-7; the D gene is possibly TRBD1 (6 bases). Trimming stripped 4 bases from V and 2 bases from J, with 13 bases between. The CDR3 covers 14 residues. The germline CDR1 and CDR2 sequences are SGHRS and YFSETQ. The CDR3 here is CASSLGALAYEQYF. The CDR3 nucleotides are TGCGCCAGCAGCCTGGGGGCGTTAGCCTACGAGCAGTACTTC. Variable domain in full (rest from reference TRBV5-1 and TRBJ2-7): KAGVTQTPRYLIKTRGQQVTLSCSPISGHRSVSWYQQTPGQGLQFLFEYFSETQRNKGNFPGRFSGRQFSNSRSEMNVSTLELGDSALYLCASSLGALAYEQYFGPGTRLTVT.

The chain uses TRBV7-9 and TRBJ1-2; a weak D match, TRBD1 (5 bases). Per the germline V gene, CDR1 is SEHNR and CDR2 is FQNEAQ (reference sequence). V lost 5 bases, J lost 8 bases, and 15 bases lay in between. This CDR3 region has 13 residues. The chain's CDR3 is CASSHDSEGGYTF. In DNA, the CDR3 is TGTGCCAGCAGCCATGACAGTGAAGGGGGCTACACCTTC.